This T cell receptor (beta chain) was found in a study of blood T cell repertoires in COVID-19. Study background: PBMCs, B-cell-depleted T cells, or T cells were the source of the cDNA or gDNA that made up the material.

Produced via immunoSEQ multiplex PCR; TCRdb's table is partial and in-frame only. The table lists under 150,000 clones, 88% of them singletons. This clone was recorded only once. The sequencing sample was made of peripheral blood. This sequence originates from a human donor in a cohort sampled during active COVID-19.

This CDR3 reads CATNPRQAPGELFF. In nucleotides, the CDR3 is TGTGCCACTAACCCCAGGCAGGCCCCTGGGGAGCTGTTTTTT. This rearrangement joins TRBV19 to TRBJ2-2; D is unclear. Per germline, CDR1 LNHDA and CDR2 SQIVND (reference sequence). The CDR3 length is 14 residues. V lost 10 bases and J lost 8, with 20 bases in between.